The 18 T cell receptor beta chains given below trace back to one sample, sequenced in a study of Ad26.COV2.S vaccination and SARS-CoV-2 variants. TCRdb keeps only in-frame clones here, not all; method: immunoSEQ multiplex PCR. The table lists around 500,000 clones, about 88% of them singletons. Treatment indicated: about 20 received Ad26.COV2.S at low or high dose, single or two shots; 5 received placebo; per-sample allocation not given. The study sampled participants on day 63 after the first vaccine or placebo injection. Source: peripheral blood, taken in a trial of Ad26.COV2.S vaccine versus placebo. Receptor source: a person between 18 and 65 years old who received the Ad26.COV2.S COVID-19 vaccine or a placebo.

This clone was observed at least ten times. This sequence joins TRBV4-3 and TRBJ2-5; D is possibly TRBD1 (6 bases). The length of the CDR3 is 14 residues. Germline V gene lookup returns CDR1 LGHNA and CDR2 YSLEER. Trimming pared 3 bases from V and 2 bases from J, leaving 10 bases between. The CDR3 reads CASSQNTGQETQYF. The CDR3 DNA follows: TGCGCCAGCAGCCAGAATACAGGGCAAGAGACCCAGTACTTC.

The rearrangement uses TRBV13 and TRBJ1-2; the match to TRBD1 covers 9 bases. The CDR3 covers 18 residues. The germline gives CDR1 PRHDT, CDR2 FYEKMQ (reference sequence). Trimming took 5 bases from V and 6 from J; bases not matched to a gene: 19. For the CDR3, the DNA is TGTGCCAGCAGCCCTACCTCGTCCCGGGACAGGGAGCTTAATGGCTACACCTTC. This sequence encodes CASSPTSSRDRELNGYTF.

The genes are TRBV6-5 and TRBJ2-3, with 10 bases that match TRBD1. Germline trimming cut 7 bases from V and 5 bases from J; bases unmatched to any gene: 6. The CDR3 sequence is 14 residues long. CDR1 is MNHEY and CDR2 is SVGAGI in the germline V gene. DNA for the CDR3: TGTGCCAGCATTCGACAGGGGGCTGGAGATACGCAGTATTTT. It yields the protein CASIRQGAGDTQYF.

The J gene is TRBJ2-7, the V gene TRBV10-3, with D hard to call. The CDR3 has 10 residues. Germline CDR1 is ENHRY and CDR2 is SYGVKD. V was pared by 8 bases and J by 2 bases, with 4 bases between. CDR3 nucleotides: TGTGCCATCGGCGCCTACGAGCAGTACTTC. Its translation: CAIGAYEQYF.

The chain combines TRBV4-3 with TRBJ1-4; 11 positions agree with TRBD1. CDR3 length: 16 amino acids. The V segment lost 0 bases and the J segment 10 bases; nucleotides outside the gene matches: 7. Per germline, CDR1 LGHNA and CDR2 YSLEER. The CDR3 nucleotides are TGCGCCAGCAGCCAAGACCCCGGGACAGGGGGACGAAAACTGTTTTTT. Translation: CASSQDPGTGGRKLFF.

The chain joins TRBV3-1 (or the pseudogene TRBV3-2) to TRBJ1-5; TRBD1 is a possible D gene (5 bases). Germline CDR1 reads LGHDT; CDR2 reads YNNKEL (reference sequence). The ends were cut back, 3 bases at V and 5 bases at J, with 8 bases in the middle. CDR3 length: 13 amino acids. The chain's CDR3 is CASSHQGDQPQHF. In DNA form, the CDR3 reads TGTGCCAGCAGCCATCAAGGGGATCAGCCCCAGCATTTT.

The chain is built from TRBV6-5 and TRBJ1-3; 7 bases align to TRBD1. Trimming at V came to 7 bases and at J to 4 bases, leaving 7 bases not matched to a gene. The CDR3 runs to 14 residues. Germline-derived CDR1 and CDR2 are MNHEY and SVGAGI. This CDR3 is CASTRGTEGNTIYF. In DNA form, the CDR3 reads TGTGCCAGCACGCGGGGGACAGAGGGAAACACCATATATTTT.

In this sample, this clone turned up a few times. CDR3 coding DNA: TGTGCCAGCAAACCTGGGACTGGAAACACCATATATTTT. Residues: CASKPGTGNTIYF. The chain couples TRBV12-3 or TRBV12-4 to TRBJ1-3; no reliable D call. The CDR3 is made up of 13 amino acids. Trimming pared 7 bases from V and 2 bases from J, leaving 9 bases between.

This chain links TRBV5-1 with TRBJ1-2, with TRBD1 matching over 7 bases. The CDR3 has 14 residues. The V segment lost 3 bases and the J segment 8 bases; nucleotides outside the gene matches: 10. Germline CDR1 reads SGHRS; CDR2 reads YFSETQ. CDR3 sequence: CASSSRQGLEGYTF. The CDR3 DNA follows: TGCGCCAGCAGCTCCCGACAGGGTTTGGAAGGCTACACCTTC.

The chain recombines TRBV5-5 with TRBJ1-4; D gene unclear. This CDR3 comprises 13 residues. The germline gives CDR1 SGHKS, CDR2 YYEKEE (reference sequence). V was cut by 1 base and J by 7 bases, with 8 bases left in between. CDR3: CASSLLAVEKLFF. CDR3 sequence (DNA): TGTGCCAGCAGCTTGTTGGCAGTTGAAAAACTGTTTTTT. Together with reference TRBV5-5 and TRBJ1-4, the CDR3 gives the full variable domain: DAGVTQSPTHLIKTRGQQVTLRCSPISGHKSVSWYQQVLGQGPQFIFQYYEKEERGRGNFPDRFSARQFPNYSSELNVNALLLGDSALYLCASSLLAVEKLFFGSGTQLSVL.

The chain is built from TRBV21-1 and TRBJ2-7; the D segment call TRBD1 is taken from the table without a DNA check. TRBV21-1 is annotated as a pseudogene. This CDR3 spans 14 amino acids. CDR3 amino acids: CAKLPGQKVSEQYF. CDR3 sequence (DNA): TGTGCCAAACTACCGGGACAGAAAGTATCCGAGCAGTACTTC.

The chain combines TRBV6-5 with TRBJ2-7, with D perhaps matching TRBD1 (6 bases). This CDR3 is built from 14 residues. The V gene's germline CDR1 is MNHEY and CDR2 SVGAGI. V shed 2 bases and J shed 0 bases, with 8 bases lying between them. The CDR3: CASSYATGSYEQYF. CDR3 DNA sequence: TGTGCCAGCAGTTACGCGACAGGCTCCTACGAGCAGTACTTC.

The V call is TRBV9, the J call TRBJ1-1; a weak D match, TRBD1 (5 bases). V was shortened by 0 bases and J by 2 bases, with 8 bases between the two germline ends. The CDR3 is 14 residues long. CDR1 is SGDLS, CDR2 YYNGEE, per germline. CDR3 bases: TGTGCCAGCAGCGTAGGGGGCTATAACACTGAAGCTTTCTTT. As protein: CASSVGGYNTEAFF.

The chain joins TRBV29-1 to TRBJ1-1; D gene unclear. CDR3 size: 12 residues. The V end lost 4 bases, the J end lost 2 bases, and 8 bases lay between the germline ends. Germline V gene data show CDR1 as SQVTM and CDR2 as ANQGSEA. The CDR3 nucleotides read TGCAGCGTTGTTGGGGATAACACTGAAGCTTTCTTT. Protein product: CSVVGDNTEAFF. Supplemented by reference TRBV29-1 and TRBJ1-1, the full variable domain reads SAVISQKPSRDICQRGTSLTIQCQVDSQVTMMFWYRQQPGQSLTLIATANQGSEATYESGFVIDKFPISRPNLTFSTLTVSNMSPEDSSIYLCSVVGDNTEAFFGQGTRLTVV.

The rearrangement joins TRBV4-3 to TRBJ1-1; maybe TRBD1 (6 bases). CDR3 length equals 14 residues. Germline V gene sequence: CDR1 LGHNA, CDR2 YSLEER. The V end lost 0 bases, the J end lost 4 bases, and 9 bases lay between the germline ends. The CDR3 DNA follows: TGCGCCAGCAGCCAAGATCGAGGGGGCACTGAAGCTTTCTTT. Amino acid sequence: CASSQDRGGTEAFF.

CDR3 DNA: TGTGCCAGCTCACCACCGGGACAGGGTACCTACGAGCAGTACTTC. Its translation is CASSPPGQGTYEQYF. The chain has TRBV18 and TRBJ2-7; 9 positions match TRBD1. CDR1 and CDR2 from the germline V gene are KGHSH and LQKENI. Losses at the gene ends were 0 bases for V and 2 bases for J; bases not matched to a gene: 2. The CDR3 contains 15 residues.

The chain's CDR3 is CASSLDSAGNTIYF. The CDR3 DNA follows: TGTGCCAGCAGCCTTGACAGCGCTGGAAACACCATATATTTT. The gene calls are TRBV9 and TRBJ1-3; possible D gene TRBD1, 5 bases. This CDR3 region has 14 residues. V lost 4 bases to trimming and J lost 2 bases, with 10 bases between them. Per germline, CDR1 SGDLS and CDR2 YYNGEE.

This CDR3 is CASSGTSGRANEQFF. In nucleotides, the CDR3 is TGTGCCAGCAGCGGGACTAGCGGGAGGGCCAATGAGCAGTTCTTC. The gene calls are TRBV9 and TRBJ2-1, with 15 nucleotides matching TRBD2. This CDR3 contains 15 residues. Germline V gene data show CDR1 as SGDLS and CDR2 as YYNGEE. V dropped 3 bases and J dropped 6; count of bases not matched to a gene: 1.